What follows describes a single T cell receptor beta chain. The data originate from a study of T cell changes during pregnancy in multiple sclerosis. Generated by immunoSEQ multiplex PCR, the TCRdb table keeps only in-frame clones and is missing some. The sample carries 75,000 to 95,000 clones, around 94% recorded once. This CDR3 spans 16 amino acids. Germline CDR1 SGHRS, CDR2 YFSETQ. Trimming removed 0 bases from V and 4 bases from J; junction bases left unmatched: 6. The material was CD4+ T cells from peripheral blood mononuclear cells, obtained after pregnancy. The origin of this receptor is a female donor with multiple sclerosis, enrolled in a pregnancy study. V gene TRBV5-1 combines with J gene TRBJ2-5; TRBD1 matches 10 bases. CDR3 bases: TGCGCCAGCAGCTTGGGCGACAGGGGGCTGGGAGAGACCCAGTACTTC. This gives the protein CASSLGDRGLGETQYF. The full variable domain, rest sourced from reference TRBV5-1 and TRBJ2-5, is KAGVTQTPRYLIKTRGQQVTLSCSPISGHRSVSWYQQTPGQGLQFLFEYFSETQRNKGNFPGRFSGRQFSNSRSEMNVSTLELGDSALYLCASSLGDRGLGETQYFGPGTRLLVL.